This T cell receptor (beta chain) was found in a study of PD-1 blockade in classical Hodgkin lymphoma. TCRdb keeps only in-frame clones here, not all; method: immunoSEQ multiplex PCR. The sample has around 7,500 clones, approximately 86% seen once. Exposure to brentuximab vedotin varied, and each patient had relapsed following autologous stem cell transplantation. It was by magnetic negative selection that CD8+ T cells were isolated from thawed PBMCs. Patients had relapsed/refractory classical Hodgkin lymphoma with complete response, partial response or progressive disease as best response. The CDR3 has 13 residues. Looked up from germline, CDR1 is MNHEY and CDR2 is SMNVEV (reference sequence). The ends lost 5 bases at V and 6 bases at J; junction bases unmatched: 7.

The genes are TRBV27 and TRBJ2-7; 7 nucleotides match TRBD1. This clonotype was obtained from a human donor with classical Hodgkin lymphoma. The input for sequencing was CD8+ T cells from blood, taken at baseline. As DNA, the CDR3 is TGTGCCAGCAGTCACAGGGGCCGGGGCGAGCAGTACTTC. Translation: CASSHRGRGEQYF.